These 20 T cell receptor beta chains originate from one sample sequenced in a study of T cell repertoires in cytomegalovirus infection. These receptors have no identified antigens. In TCRdb, the reads were re-called with MiXCR into one record per CDR3 protein. The table includes roughly 500,000 distinct CDR3 sequences, 30% to 40% detected once. Sample: cultured PBMCs, taken from culture after CMV antigen stimulation. The receptors here all came from a human donor in good health (CMV status not recorded). Some clones in this sample may be carry-over from other donors' samples.

The sample holds one count of this clonotype. V and J are TRBV5-4 and TRBJ1-6; D unresolved. V lost 6 bases and J lost 5, with 9 bases in between. Germline loops: CDR1 SGHNT, CDR2 YYREEE (reference sequence). This CDR3 is 13 amino acids long. CDR3 amino acids: CASNWEDNSPLHF. The DNA for the CDR3 is TGTGCCAGCAACTGGGAAGATAATTCACCCCTCCACTTT.

The sample holds many counts of this clonotype. The rearrangement links TRBV9 to TRBJ2-1; unclear D gene. V was shortened by 1 base and J by 6 bases, with 11 bases between the two germline ends. Germline CDR1 is SGDLS and CDR2 is YYNGEE. CDR3 size: 14 residues. The CDR3 DNA reads TGTGCCAGCAGCGTACTCCCAAAATCCAATGAGCAGTTCTTC. Translated, it gives CASSVLPKSNEQFF.

This chain uses TRBV18 with TRBJ2-6; 11 nucleotides align to TRBD1. Germline values: CDR1 KGHSH, CDR2 LQKENI. Trimming at V came to 0 bases and at J to 0 bases, leaving 4 bases not matched to a gene. The CDR3 has 19 residues. The DNA of the CDR3 is TGTGCCAGCTCACCACCCGGGACAGGGGGGAGCTCTGGGGCCAACGTCCTGACTTTC. Translated, it gives CASSPPGTGGSSGANVLTF.

The rearrangement links TRBV11-2 to TRBJ2-2; D uncertain. The germline V and J ends were trimmed by 0 bases and 0 bases, with 11 bases remaining between them. The CDR3 has 17 residues. Looked up from germline, CDR1 is SGHAT and CDR2 is FQNNGV. Here the CDR3 DNA reads TGTGCCAGCAGCTTAGAATTCACACACACGAACACCGGGGAGCTGTTTTTT. Amino acid sequence: CASSLEFTHTNTGELFF.

Only a few counts were recorded for this clonotype. V usage is TRBV7-2 and J usage is TRBJ1-5; a possible D gene is TRBD1 (5 bases). The CDR3 loop spans 13 amino acids. CDR1 is SGHTA, CDR2 FQGNSA, per germline. Trimming removed 1 base at V and 8 bases at J, with 9 bases between. The CDR3 DNA reads TGTGCCAGCAGCTTAGTCAGGGAGAAGCCCCAGCATTTT. Its protein is CASSLVREKPQHF. Full variable domain (remainder filled in from reference TRBV7-2 and TRBJ1-5): GAGVSQSPSNKVTEKGKDVELRCDPISGHTALYWYRQSLGQGLEFLIYFQGNSAPDKSGLPSDRFSAERTGGSVSTLTIQRTQQEDSAVYLCASSLVREKPQHFGDGTRLSIL.

The gene calls are TRBV7-2 and TRBJ1-1; no definite D call. The germline V gene encodes CDR1 SGHTA and CDR2 FQGNSA. Between the trimmed V and J ends, which lost 5 bases and 5 bases, there was a span of 12 bases. The CDR3 has 13 residues. CDR3 bases: TGTGCCAGCAGCACCGATCCATTTACTGAAGCTTTCTTT. It yields the protein CASSTDPFTEAFF.

This clonotype was found many times. The rearrangement joins TRBV9 to TRBJ1-1; D not certain. Germline CDR1 reads SGDLS; CDR2 reads YYNGEE. V dropped 3 bases and J dropped 0 bases, with 6 bases sitting between them. The CDR3 length is 13 residues. CDR3 sequence (DNA): TGTGCCAGCAGCGGTCAAGTGAACACTGAAGCTTTCTTT. Protein sequence: CASSGQVNTEAFF.

The rearrangement uses TRBV12-5 and TRBJ1-1; 7 positions match TRBD1. Losses at the gene ends were 0 bases for V and 5 bases for J; bases not matched to a gene: 9. Germline V gene data show CDR1 as LGHNT and CDR2 as FRNRAP. The CDR3 is 16 amino acids. The CDR3: CASGLVPRGWQTEAFF. The CDR3 coding sequence is TGTGCTAGTGGTTTGGTACCCAGGGGGTGGCAAACTGAAGCTTTCTTT.

The sample holds one count of this clonotype. The chain links TRBV6-2 or TRBV6-3 to TRBJ2-5, with 13 bases fitting TRBD2. V shed 6 bases, J shed 7 bases, and the junction held 8 bases outside the gene matches. The CDR3 loop spans 15 amino acids. Per the germline V gene, CDR1 is MNHEY and CDR2 is SVGEGT. The CDR3 region is CASRLAGGIPATQYF. In DNA form, the CDR3 reads TGTGCCAGCAGACTAGCGGGAGGGATCCCGGCGACCCAGTACTTC.

Ten or more counts support this clonotype. V usage is TRBV11-2 and J usage is TRBJ2-1; 7 nucleotides align to TRBD2. The CDR3 extends over 16 amino acids. Germline trimming cut 5 bases from V and 0 bases from J; bases unmatched to any gene: 7. Germline CDR1 is SGHAT and CDR2 is FQNNGV. The CDR3 DNA reads TGTGCCAGCAGCCGAACTAGCGTTAGCTCCTACAATGAGCAGTTCTTC. Protein sequence: CASSRTSVSSYNEQFF.

In its sample, this clonotype was seen a few times. The chain employs TRBV7-9 and TRBJ1-1; no reliable D call. The CDR3 has 14 residues. Germline V CDR1 and CDR2: SEHNR, FQNEAQ (reference sequence). V lost 1 base and J 5 bases, leaving 11 bases between the germline ends. The CDR3 here is CASSLVSQETEAFF. The DNA for the CDR3 is TGTGCCAGCAGCTTAGTTTCCCAGGAGACTGAAGCTTTCTTT. The variable domain in full, with the rest retrieved from reference TRBV7-9 and TRBJ1-1, is DTGVSQNPRHKITKRGQNVTFRCDPISEHNRLYWYRQTLGQGPEFLTYFQNEAQLEKSRLLSDRFSAERPKGSFSTLEIQRTEQGDSAMYLCASSLVSQETEAFFGQGTRLTVV.

The chain has TRBV7-8 and TRBJ2-5, with 12 bases lining up with TRBD2. This CDR3 has 13 amino acids. The ends lost 4 bases at V and 7 bases at J; junction bases unmatched: 1. Germline V CDR1 and CDR2: SGHVS, FQNEAQ. The CDR3 DNA reads TGTGCCAGCAGCTCTAGCGGGGGGGGGACCCAGTACTTC. Protein product: CASSSSGGGTQYF.

The sample holds a few counts of this clonotype. The chain is built from TRBV19 and TRBJ2-1; 10 bases are a match to TRBD2. The ends lost 3 bases at V and 9 bases at J; junction bases unmatched: 5. The CDR3 totals 14 residues. Germline CDR1 reads LNHDA; CDR2 reads SQIVND (reference sequence). The CDR3 here is CASSIVSGRIEQFF. The DNA of the CDR3 is TGTGCCAGTAGTATTGTTAGCGGGAGGATTGAGCAGTTCTTC.

This sequence joins TRBV7-2 and TRBJ2-3, with D perhaps TRBD1 or TRBD2 (5 bases each). The germline V and J ends were trimmed by 4 bases and 5 bases, with 25 bases remaining between them. This CDR3 spans 18 amino acids. CDR1 and CDR2 (germline): SGHTA, FQGNSA. CDR3 in DNA: TGTGCCAGCAGCTCTCCCGTCGGGACCGCCTCTTTGGGAGATACGCAGTATTTT. Translation: CASSSPVGTASLGDTQYF.

V gene TRBV7-2 combines with J gene TRBJ1-1; D is possibly TRBD1 (6 bases). Germline V gives CDR1 SGHTA, CDR2 FQGNSA. Trimming cost V 1 base and J 1 base, with 16 bases left between them. This CDR3 spans 17 amino acids. The CDR3 DNA follows: TGTGCCAGCAGCTTAGTTTCAGCTAGCAGGGGGAACACTGAAGCTTTCTTT. It encodes CASSLVSASRGNTEAFF.

The chain has TRBV6-2 or TRBV6-3 and TRBJ2-7; D remains unclear. The CDR3 has 14 residues. From germline, CDR1 is MNHEY and CDR2 SVGEGT. Trimming shortened V by 4 bases and J by 7 bases, and 17 bases separated the two germline ends. CDR3 nucleotide sequence: TGTGCCAGCAGTTCCGAGCCCCTGGGTCTTGAGCAGTACGTC. It encodes CASSSEPLGLEQYV.

This clonotype was observed a few times. The chain couples TRBV11-2 to TRBJ2-7, with 11 bases fitting TRBD2. The junction had 4 bases not matched to a gene; V was cut back by 3 bases and J by 0 bases. This CDR3 has 16 residues. From germline, CDR1 is SGHAT and CDR2 FQNNGV. For the CDR3, the DNA is TGTGCCAGCAGCTTCCTAGCGGGAGGCATCTCCTACGAGCAGTACTTC. Translating it yields CASSFLAGGISYEQYF.

This clonotype was counted between two and nine times. The V and J genes are TRBV6-5 and TRBJ1-6; weak D call: TRBD1 (5 bases). CDR3 length: 15 amino acids. Deletions cut 6 bases from V and 4 bases from J, with 13 bases between. Germline CDR1 reads MNHEY; CDR2 reads SVGAGI. The CDR3 sequence is CASSGAPSYNSPLHF. The DNA for the CDR3 is TGTGCCAGCAGCGGGGCACCCAGTTATAATTCACCCCTCCACTTT.

The chain recombines TRBV12-3 or TRBV12-4 with TRBJ1-1; D possibly corresponds to TRBD1 (6 bases). The length of the CDR3 is 14 residues. V was clipped by 6 bases and J by 2 bases, with 13 bases between them. CDR3 in amino acids: CASRPDRLNTEAFF. In DNA form, the CDR3 reads TGTGCCAGCAGACCGGACAGACTTAACACTGAAGCTTTCTTT.

CDR3 sequence (DNA): TGTGCCAGCAGCCCAACGTCCCAGAGCGATGAGCAGTTCTTC. Amino acids: CASSPTSQSDEQFF. The rearrangement links TRBV7-2 to TRBJ2-1; no reliable D call. With 5 bases removed from V and 8 bases from J, the gap between germline ends came to 16 bases. The length of the CDR3 is 14 residues. Germline CDR1 SGHTA, CDR2 FQGNSA.